Listed below are T cell receptor beta chains from one sample, sequenced in a study of T cells after yellow fever vaccination. TCRdb reanalysed the 5' RACE reads using MiXCR and keeps one entry per CDR3 protein. There are approximately 600,000 distinct CDR3 sequences in the sample; 12% occur only once, and around 14% lies in the top ten. Here the sequenced sample was PBMCs, taken on the day of the yellow fever booster vaccination. Receptors were obtained from a man younger than 40 who received the YFV17D yellow fever vaccine. CDR3s include the opening cysteine and the closing phenylalanine or tryptophan. Each record gives: clone size, V gene, D gene, J gene, CDR3 DNA, CDR3 protein. The D gene is left open where the match is weak. Clone size appears in some rows only: once, few, many, or a class for an expanded clone.

>few|TRBV4-3|TRBD2|TRBJ2-3
TGCGCCAGCAGCCAAGGTCCTAGCGGGACGGGCACAGATACGCAGTATTTT
CASSQGPSGTGTDTQYF
>.|TRBV14|.|TRBJ2-4
TGTGCCAGCAGCCCGGACAGAAACATTCAGTACTTC
CASSPDRNIQYF
>many|TRBV11-2|.|TRBJ1-5
TGTGCCAGCAGCCAGGACGGATCTAGCAATCAGCCCCAGCATTTT
CASSQDGSSNQPQHF
>.|TRBV3-1|TRBD1|TRBJ2-1
TGTGCCAGCAGCTCCACACCTCGACAGGGGCAGTTCTTC
CASSSTPRQGQFF
>.|TRBV10-2|TRBD2|TRBJ2-5
TGCGCCAGCCGTGGACTAGCCCGGGGCGAGACCCAGTACTTC
CASRGLARGETQYF
>few|TRBV24-1|.|TRBJ2-3
TGTGCCACCAGTGACCCGGCAGATACGCAGTATTTT
CATSDPADTQYF
>few|TRBV7-6|TRBD2|TRBJ2-1
TGTGCCAGCAGCTTAAACCCTAGCGGGTACAATGAGCAGTTCTTC
CASSLNPSGYNEQFF
>.|TRBV30|.|TRBJ2-5
TGTGCCTGGAGTGCTCCGTGGGGAGGAGAGACCCAGTACTTC
CAWSAPWGGETQYF
>.|TRBV30|.|TRBJ2-7
TGTGCCTGGAGTTGGACATCGTTATTTGGCGAGCAGTACTTC
CAWSWTSLFGEQYF
>many|TRBV27|TRBD1|TRBJ2-3
TGTGCCACCGACAGGGGCTGGGCAGATACGCAGTATTTT
CATDRGWADTQYF
>.|TRBV20-1|.|TRBJ1-1
TGCAGTGCTAGTGACTATCGGACGTCTGGGTTGGCTTTCTTT
CSASDYRTSGLAFF
>few|TRBV7-2|TRBD1|TRBJ2-1
TGTGCCAGCAGCTTAGGCCAGGGACAGGGCTCCTACAATGAGCAGTTCTTC
CASSLGQGQGSYNEQFF
>.|TRBV20-1|TRBD2|TRBJ2-5
TGCAGTGCTAGTCTAGCGGGCATACAAGAGACCCAGTACTTC
CSASLAGIQETQYF
>.|TRBV4-1|TRBD2|TRBJ2-7
TGCGCCAGCAGCCAAGAGCCTAGCGGGAGGGCCCTGGAGTACGAGCAGTACTTC
CASSQEPSGRALEYEQYF
>.|TRBV7-9|.|TRBJ2-7
TGTGCCAGCAGCCTCTCCCCCTCTTACGAGCAGTACTTC
CASSLSPSYEQYF
>.|TRBV7-9|TRBD1|TRBJ1-6
TGTGCCAGCAGCTTAGTACAGGGGGCCAATTCACCCCTCCACTTT
CASSLVQGANSPLHF
>few|TRBV7-9|.|TRBJ2-2
TGTGCCAGCAGCACGCAGGGTTCTGGCACCGGGGAGCTGTTTTTT
CASSTQGSGTGELFF
>.|TRBV6-1|TRBD2|TRBJ2-1
TGTGCCAGCTCAACCGGGAGGGCCTACAATGAGCAGTTCTTC
CASSTGRAYNEQFF
>.|TRBV4-3|TRBD2|TRBJ2-1
TGCGCCAGCAGCGACGGACTAGCGGGATACGATGAGCAGTTCTTC
CASSDGLAGYDEQFF
>few|TRBV5-1|TRBD2|TRBJ2-1
TGCGCCAGCAGGGGGGGACTAGGCGGATACAATGAGCAGTTCTTC
CASRGGLGGYNEQFF
>.|TRBV24-1|TRBD2|TRBJ2-2
TGTGCCACCAGTGATTTGTTTCTAGCGGGAGGGTCAAACACCGGGGAGCTGTTTTTT
CATSDLFLAGGSNTGELFF
>.|TRBV7-8|.|TRBJ2-5
TGTGCCAGCAGCTCCCTTGCTGCGACCCAGTACTTC
CASSSLAATQYF
>many|TRBV28|.|TRBJ2-2
TGTGCCAGCAGGGATAGGACCGGGGAGCTGTTTTTT
CASRDRTGELFF
>.|TRBV29-1|TRBD2|TRBJ2-1
TGCAGCGTAAAGGGACTAGCGGGAGCCTCCTACAATGAGCAGTTCTTC
CSVKGLAGASYNEQFF
>.|TRBV5-1|.|TRBJ1-3
TGCGCCAGCAGCACCGGACATACAATGAGCTCTGGAAACACCATATATTTT
CASSTGHTMSSGNTIYF
>few|TRBV20-1|.|TRBJ1-5
TGCAGTGCTGCCCCAAGGACGCCGATCCAGCCCCAGCATTTT
CSAAPRTPIQPQHF
>.|TRBV29-1|.|TRBJ2-4
TGCAGCGTTGTGGGGCGACAGGCAAACATTCAGTACTTC
CSVVGRQANIQYF
>few|TRBV28|.|TRBJ2-6
TGTGCCAGCAGTGCCGACAGGAGGGCTGGGGCCAACGTCCTGACTTTC
CASSADRRAGANVLTF
>.|TRBV12-3/TRBV12-4|.|TRBJ2-5
TGTGCCAGCAGAACCTCCGGGGGCGAGACCCAGTACTTC
CASRTSGGETQYF
>.|TRBV28|.|TRBJ1-3
TGTGCCAGCAGTGATCCTCGGTACGCTGGAAACACCATATATTTT
CASSDPRYAGNTIYF
>few|TRBV5-1|TRBD1|TRBJ1-4
TGCGCCAGCAGCTCGGGACAGCCTCGGGCTAATGAAAAACTGTTTTTT
CASSSGQPRANEKLFF
>.|TRBV20-1|TRBD2|TRBJ2-5
TGCAGTGCTAGAGATTGGGGGGGAGGGGAGACCCAGTACTTC
CSARDWGGGETQYF
>many|TRBV29-1|TRBD1|TRBJ2-3
TGCAGCGTTTTAACTAGGGGGCAAACAGATACGCAGTATTTT
CSVLTRGQTDTQYF
>few|TRBV14|.|TRBJ2-1
TGTGCCAGCAGTGGCACAGAGTACAATGAGCAGTTCTTC
CASSGTEYNEQFF
>.|TRBV20-1|TRBD2|TRBJ2-2
TGCAGTGCTAGAGTAGCGGGAGGGTCCACCGGGGAGCTGTTTTTT
CSARVAGGSTGELFF
>.|TRBV7-6|TRBD1|TRBJ2-7
TGTGCCAGCAGCTTAGAGGACAGGGTTTACGAGCAGTACTTC
CASSLEDRVYEQYF
>.|TRBV30|.|TRBJ2-1
TGTGCCTGGAGGGAGTTTAGGGCGACTAGTCAGTACAATGAGCAGTTCTTC
CAWREFRATSQYNEQFF
>many|TRBV6-5|TRBD2|TRBJ2-3
TGTGCCAGCAGTTACCAACTAGCGGCAGATACGCAGTATTTT
CASSYQLAADTQYF
>.|TRBV21-1|.|TRBJ2-1
TGTGCCCCAGGGGGGGACGGCGGGAGCGAGCAGTTCTTC
CAPGGDGGSEQFF
>.|TRBV7-2|.|TRBJ2-1
TGTGCCAGCAGCCCAGTCGCCCGGGGAGGTGGAAATGAGCAGTTCTTC
CASSPVARGGGNEQFF
>.|TRBV5-6|TRBD2|TRBJ2-7
TGTGCCAGCAGCTCCCTGGTAGCGGGAGCCTACGAGCAGTACTTC
CASSSLVAGAYEQYF
>few|TRBV27|.|TRBJ2-2
TGTGCCAGCAGTCAAATAGCTAGTACCGGGGAGCTGTTTTTT
CASSQIASTGELFF
>many|TRBV12-3/TRBV12-4|TRBD1|TRBJ2-3
TGTGCCAGCAGTTTTGGGACAGGGGCCCGACAGGCAGATACGCAGTATTTT
CASSFGTGARQADTQYF
>many|TRBV20-1|.|TRBJ2-7
TGCAGTGCTAGAGACGGCTCCTACGAGCAGTACTTC
CSARDGSYEQYF
>.|TRBV7-9|.|TRBJ1-2
TGTGCCAGCAGCTTCTACGGGACGGATAACTATGGCTACACCTTC
CASSFYGTDNYGYTF
>few|TRBV19|TRBD1|TRBJ2-5
TGTGCCAGTAGTACCAGGGGGCGAGAGGAGACCCAGTACTTC
CASSTRGREETQYF
>.|TRBV6-5|.|TRBJ1-1
TGTGCCAGCAGCTCAACCGTGGATTCTGAAGCTTTCTTT
CASSSTVDSEAFF
>few|TRBV20-1|.|TRBJ2-7
TGCAGTGCTAACCCCGACGGATACTACGAGCAGTACTTC
CSANPDGYYEQYF
>.|TRBV20-1|.|TRBJ2-3
TGCAGCCGTCTTGGAGGGGTGGGAGATACGCAGTATTTT
CSRLGGVGDTQYF
>few|TRBV7-2|.|TRBJ2-7
TGTGCCAGCAGCTTAGCCCTCGGGCGGGCCATCTCCTACGAGCAGTACTTC
CASSLALGRAISYEQYF
>few|TRBV5-1|TRBD2|TRBJ2-4
TGCGCCAGCAGCACCACCCTGACTAGCCGGGAGGGGAACATTCAGTACTTC
CASSTTLTSREGNIQYF
>.|TRBV20-1|.|TRBJ2-1
TGCAGTGCCCCCCGGGGCAGCTCCTACAATGAGCAGTTCTTC
CSAPRGSSYNEQFF
>few|TRBV7-9|TRBD1|TRBJ2-1
TGTGCCAGCAGCACTATCGGACAGGGTAGTAATGAGCAGTTCTTC
CASSTIGQGSNEQFF
>.|TRBV11-2|.|TRBJ1-1
TGTGCCAGCAGCCACCAGTCGCGGGCCAGTGACACTGAAGCTTTCTTT
CASSHQSRASDTEAFF